This T cell receptor beta chain was sequenced during a study of cytomegalovirus exposure and HLA in healthy donors. Study at large: An early data release held around 80 million unique TCRs from HLA-typed donors.

There are 14 residues in the CDR3. V trimming: 6 bases; J trimming: 0 bases; junction bases outside the gene matches: 4. Germline V lookup: CDR1 LNHDA, CDR2 SQIVND (reference sequence). With 60 Vbeta and 13 Jbeta primers, the PCR was carried out. Repertoires were generated with immunoSEQ multiplex PCR, while TCRdb's copy carries only in-frame clones and drops some. The repertoire holds roughly 170,000 clones, with about 77% as singletons. Comment on this clone: Its target is unknown.

Study observations and caveats: Later analysis found that TCR beta chains associated with HLA were more clonally expanded than other, equally common chains.

The chain is built from TRBV19 and TRBJ1-1; 7 nucleotides align to TRBD1. Input material: PBMCs. This clonotype was obtained from a man aged 30 to 45 in good health and CMV-seronegative. The CDR3 is CASSAGTVNTEAFF. CDR3 nucleotide sequence: TGTGCCAGTAGCGCCGGGACAGTGAACACTGAAGCTTTCTTT.